This TCR beta chain came from a study of CD8+ T cells in alopecia areata. Across the study: Patients in the treated group were given tofacitinib by mouth, 5 to 10 mg twice a day.

Researchers gathered lesional scalp punch biopsies and peripheral blood from patients with alopecia areata. T lymphocytes (CD4+ and CD8+) were sorted from PBMCs. V was clipped by 3 bases and J by 5 bases, with 13 bases between them. In germline, CDR1 is SGHTA, CDR2 FQGTGA. The CDR3 contains 14 residues. A few counts support this clone. Its specificity is not known. Study results and limitations: In patients, TCRs were shared less clearly than in mice, and HLA may possibly be involved.

cDNA prepared by RNA extraction and subsequent reverse transcription served as the template for sequencing. Clones were sequenced by immunoSEQ multiplex PCR, and TCRdb holds only the in-frame ones, with some missing. The table lists roughly 150,000 clones, roughly 50% of them singletons. The J gene is TRBJ2-5, the V gene TRBV7-3; a possible D gene is TRBD1 (5 bases). Sequenced material: CD4+ T cells sorted from blood. This sequence was found in a human donor with alopecia areata. The CDR3 loop is CASSFGALGETQYF. Written as DNA, the CDR3 is TGTGCCAGCAGCTTTGGGGCCCTAGGGGAGACCCAGTACTTC.